The present T cell receptor (beta chain) was sequenced within a study of T cell repertoires in cytomegalovirus infection. Whole-study findings and limits: People with CMV and the relevant HLA were identified by cumulative public TCR beta family frequency. It was HLA-C-restricted CMV-specific TCR beta clonotypes that dominated the response ex vivo.

This clonotype was recorded many times. What it recognizes is unknown. Germline V CDR1 and CDR2: MNHEY, SMNVEV (reference sequence). Trimming cost V 0 bases and J 3 bases, with 6 bases left between them. The CDR3 consists of 13 residues. TCRdb fed the reads into MiXCR, producing one record per CDR3 protein. The sample has approximately 550,000 distinct CDR3 sequences, approximately 15% seen once. The source material was CD8+ T cells from PBMCs. The chain links TRBV27 to TRBJ2-7; D might be TRBD2 (5 bases). The clonotype originates from a human donor in good health (CMV status not recorded). Some clones in this sample may be carry-over from other donors' samples. For the CDR3, the DNA is TGTGCCAGCAGTTTATCGGAGGTCTACGAGCAGTACTTC. This translates into CASSLSEVYEQYF.